The 32 T cell receptor beta chains reported below all come from one sample, sequenced in a study of blood T cell repertoires in COVID-19. Only in-frame clones appear in the TCRdb table, and some are missing; sequencing was by immunoSEQ multiplex PCR. The sample lists 65,000 to 75,000 clones, approximately 80% occurring once. Sequencing was carried out using peripheral blood. These receptors all stem from a man aged 80 or over with acute or convalescent COVID-19.

CDR3: CASSQDRVTASGNTIYF. The CDR3, as DNA: TGCGCCAGCAGCCAAGATCGAGTTACAGCCTCTGGAAACACCATATATTTT. The chain uses TRBV4-3 and TRBJ1-3; no clear D. Germline-derived CDR1 and CDR2 are LGHNA and YSLEER. There are 17 residues in the CDR3. Trimming removed 0 bases from V and 0 bases from J, with 12 bases in between.

The rearrangement uses TRBV2 and TRBJ1-6; D is perhaps TRBD1 (6 bases). CDR3 length equals 13 residues. The V end was cut by 5 bases, the J end by 13 bases, with 15 bases between. Germline CDR1 and CDR2: SNHLY and FYNNEI. In DNA form, the CDR3 reads TGTGCCAGCAGTCTTGACAGGCCGAGGCCCCTCCACTTT. Translating gives CASSLDRPRPLHF.

The chain carries TRBV2 and TRBJ2-7; 10 bases are shared with TRBD1. With 2 bases clipped from V and 4 bases from J, the junction kept 5 bases outside the gene matches. CDR3 length: 15 residues. CDR1 and CDR2 from the germline V gene are SNHLY and FYNNEI. In DNA, the CDR3 is TGTGCCAGCAGTGAACGTCGACAGGGGGCGTACGAGCAGTACTTC. Protein product: CASSERRQGAYEQYF.

The CDR3 reads CASSQAPRGGQETQYF. The CDR3 DNA is TGTGCCAGCAGCCAAGCCCCGAGAGGAGGCCAAGAGACCCAGTACTTC. This rearrangement joins TRBV3-1 (or the pseudogene TRBV3-2) to TRBJ2-5, with D possibly matching TRBD2 (5 bases). The CDR3 is 16 amino acids. Trimming stripped 1 base from V and 1 base from J, with 13 bases between. Germline V gene lookup returns CDR1 LGHDT and CDR2 YNNKEL (reference sequence).

The chain employs TRBV6-5 and TRBJ2-5, with 9 bases identical to TRBD1. The CDR3 is made up of 15 amino acids. Germline loops: CDR1 MNHEY, CDR2 SVGAGI. V dropped 6 bases and J dropped 5; count of bases not matched to a gene: 10. CDR3 in DNA: TGTGCCAGCAGCTCTCCGGGACAGGGCATCGAGACCCAGTACTTC. Protein product: CASSSPGQGIETQYF.

This clone was counted only a few times. V gene TRBV5-1 combines with J gene TRBJ2-2, with D uncertain. The CDR3 length is 13 residues. Germline V gives CDR1 SGHRS, CDR2 YFSETQ. Trimming stripped 2 bases from V and 1 base from J, with 3 bases between. As DNA, the CDR3 is TGCGCCAGCAGCTTCGGGAACACCGGGGAGCTGTTTTTT. Translating it yields CASSFGNTGELFF.

This clone came up a few times. This chain joins TRBV19 and TRBJ2-7; 7 nucleotides align to TRBD2. V lost 3 bases, J lost 1 base, and 6 bases stayed unmatched. The CDR3 is 15 amino acids. Germline loops: CDR1 LNHDA, CDR2 SQIVND (reference sequence). CDR3 bases: TGTGCCAGTAGTATTGGGATAGCGGGTTCCTACGAGCAGTACTTC. Translated: CASSIGIAGSYEQYF.

The V gene is TRBV6-5, the J gene TRBJ2-5, with TRBD1 as a possible D gene (7 bases). The V end was cut by 5 bases, the J end by 10 bases, with 20 bases between. This CDR3 contains 14 residues. Germline V CDR1 and CDR2: MNHEY, SVGAGI. CDR3 protein: CASSPFSRRGHQYF. The CDR3 DNA reads as TGTGCCAGCAGTCCTTTCTCGCGGAGGGGGCACCAGTACTTC.

The V call is TRBV11-2, the J call TRBJ2-7; 11 bases match TRBD1. The CDR3 is made up of 14 amino acids. Germline CDR1 is SGHAT and CDR2 is FQNNGV. J was trimmed by 6 bases and V by 5 bases; bases with no gene match: 6. The CDR3 region has the DNA TGTGCCAGCAGCCCGTGGGACAGGGGGGCCGAGCAGTACTTC. Translation: CASSPWDRGAEQYF.

CDR3 sequence: CASSGRESYNEQFF. In nucleotides, the CDR3 is TGCGCCAGCAGCGGGCGGGAGAGTTACAATGAGCAGTTCTTC. V is TRBV4-1 and J is TRBJ2-1; TRBD2 matches 7 bases. This CDR3 region has 14 residues. Germline V gene sequence: CDR1 MGHRA, CDR2 YSYEKL. V lost 5 bases, J lost 4 bases, and 5 bases stayed unmatched.

This clone appeared once. Here the CDR3 reads CASSFERQGREQYF. The DNA for the CDR3 is TGCGCCAGCAGTTTCGAACGACAGGGTCGCGAGCAGTACTTC. The chain uses TRBV5-1 and TRBJ2-7, with TRBD1 matching 7 bases. The junction had 11 bases not matched to a gene; V was cut back by 5 bases and J by 6 bases. The CDR3 sequence is 14 residues long. The V gene's germline CDR1 is SGHRS and CDR2 YFSETQ. The complete variable domain, with remaining parts taken from reference TRBV5-1 and TRBJ2-7, reads KAGVTQTPRYLIKTRGQQVTLSCSPISGHRSVSWYQQTPGQGLQFLFEYFSETQRNKGNFPGRFSGRQFSNSRSEMNVSTLELGDSALYLCASSFERQGREQYFGPGTRLTVT.

This sequence joins TRBV11-2 and TRBJ2-7, with D possibly being TRBD2 (6 bases). Germline V gene lookup returns CDR1 SGHAT and CDR2 FQNNGV. Trimming stripped 4 bases from V and 2 bases from J, with 21 bases between. There are 17 residues in the CDR3. In DNA form, the CDR3 reads TGTGCCAGCAGCTGGAGTAGTTCTAGCGAGTTCGCCTACGAGCAGTACTTC. Translation: CASSWSSSSEFAYEQYF.

This chain links TRBV7-2 with TRBJ2-7; the D is unclear. The CDR3 covers 14 residues. Deletions cut 5 bases from V and 7 bases from J, with 18 bases between. Germline V gene sequence: CDR1 SGHTA, CDR2 FQGNSA. For the CDR3, the DNA is TGTGCCAGCAGCCAACCCAGCGCTTTTGGAGAGCAGTACTTC. Its protein product is CASSQPSAFGEQYF.

The rearrangement uses TRBV11-1 and TRBJ2-4; D might be TRBD2 (5 bases). V lost 5 bases, J lost 8 bases, and 13 bases lay in between. CDR3 size: 13 residues. Per the germline V gene, CDR1 is SGHAT and CDR2 is FQDESV (reference sequence). CDR3 residues: CASSAGPRDIQYF. In DNA form, the CDR3 reads TGTGCCAGCAGCGCGGGCCCTCGGGACATTCAGTACTTC. Looking up the rest from reference TRBV11-1 and TRBJ2-4 gives the full variable domain: EAEVAQSPRYKITEKSQAVAFWCDPISGHATLYWYRQILGQGPELLVQFQDESVVDDSQLPKDRFSAERLKGVDSTLKIQPAELGDSAMYLCASSAGPRDIQYFGAGTRLSVL.

The chain joins TRBV6-2 or TRBV6-3 to TRBJ1-5; D gene uncertain. The CDR3 is 18 amino acids. V gave up 4 bases and J gave up 6 bases, with 25 bases separating them. Germline V gene data show CDR1 as MNHEY and CDR2 as SVGEGT. CDR3 nucleotides: TGTGCCAGCAGTTGCCCTCGGGGTAAAAAGTGTGATAGTCAGCCCCAGCATTTT. It specifies CASSCPRGKKCDSQPQHF.

This chain uses TRBV12-5 with TRBJ2-2; no reliable D call. The CDR3 loop spans 14 amino acids. Germline V gene data show CDR1 as LGHNT and CDR2 as FRNRAP. V lost 4 bases, J lost 1 base, and 7 bases lay in between. The DNA for the CDR3 is TGTGCTAGTGGTTACGGTAGGAACACCGGGGAGCTGTTTTTT. It codes for CASGYGRNTGELFF.

The V and J genes are TRBV3-1 (or the pseudogene TRBV3-2) and TRBJ2-4; D may be TRBD1 (6 bases). The germline CDR1 and CDR2 sequences are LGHDT and YNNKEL (reference sequence). Trimming took off 3 bases at V and 0 bases at J, with 12 bases between the two ends. This CDR3 is built from 16 residues. CDR3 sequence: CASSHRDILAKNIQYF. For the CDR3, the DNA is TGTGCCAGCAGCCATAGGGACATACTAGCCAAAAACATTCAGTACTTC.

This chain uses TRBV6-2 or TRBV6-3 with TRBJ2-7; D possibly corresponds to TRBD2 (6 bases). Trimming shortened V by 4 bases and J by 6 bases, and 7 bases separated the two germline ends. The germline V gene has CDR1 MNHEY and CDR2 SVGEGT. The CDR3 has 11 residues. The CDR3: CASSWGGEQYF. The CDR3 DNA follows: TGTGCCAGCAGTTGGGGAGGCGAGCAGTACTTC.

This chain joins TRBV29-1 and TRBJ2-7, with TRBD2 as a possible D gene (5 bases). Germline V lookup: CDR1 SQVTM, CDR2 ANQGSEA. V shed 6 bases and J shed 5 bases, with 20 bases lying between them. This CDR3 spans 14 amino acids. The CDR3 spells CSVLGGTGYDEQYF. CDR3 DNA sequence: TGCAGCGTCTTAGGAGGTACGGGGTACGACGAGCAGTACTTC.

This chain joins TRBV6-6 and TRBJ1-1; a possible D gene is TRBD1 (5 bases). The germline V gene encodes CDR1 MNHNY and CDR2 SVGAGI (reference sequence). The V gene lost 10 bases and the J gene lost 4 bases, with 16 bases spanning the gap. CDR3 size: 13 residues. The CDR3 nucleotides are TGTGCCACGGGTATTCCGGGGGGCACTGAAGCTTTCTTT. Translated: CATGIPGGTEAFF.

The V and J genes are TRBV24-1 and TRBJ1-1, with D unresolved. Germline values: CDR1 KGHDR, CDR2 SFDVKD. Trimming removed 4 bases at V and 1 base at J, with 12 bases between. The CDR3 extends over 15 amino acids. This CDR3 reads CATSDSGAGNTEAFF. For the CDR3, the DNA is TGTGCCACCAGTGACTCCGGAGCGGGGAACACTGAAGCTTTCTTT.

The V call is TRBV10-3, the J call TRBJ1-2; D possibly corresponds to TRBD1 (6 bases). Trimming left V 3 bases short and J 8 bases short, with 7 bases between. This CDR3 has 11 residues. From germline, CDR1 is ENHRY and CDR2 SYGVKD. The CDR3 DNA sequence: TGTGCCATCAGTGATGGACAGGGCTACACCTTC. Translation: CAISDGQGYTF.

The V gene is TRBV5-4, the J gene TRBJ2-5; D is perhaps TRBD2 (6 bases). Per the germline V gene, CDR1 is SGHNT and CDR2 is YYREEE (reference sequence). This CDR3 region has 15 residues. V lost 9 bases, J lost 1 base, and 19 bases lay in between. Here the CDR3 DNA reads TGTGCCATCCCAGGTTGGCGGGAAATCCAAGAGACCCAGTACTTC. Translated, it gives CAIPGWREIQETQYF.

The chain combines TRBV7-2 with TRBJ2-1; 12 positions agree with TRBD2. V lost 3 bases, J lost 6 bases, and 12 bases stayed unmatched. Per germline, CDR1 SGHTA and CDR2 FQGNSA. The CDR3 extends over 18 amino acids. The CDR3 DNA reads as TGTGCCAGCAGCTTGGTTGCCCTAGCGGGAGGGCCTCTCAATGAGCAGTTCTTC. Protein sequence: CASSLVALAGGPLNEQFF.

The CDR3 DNA reads as TGTGCCAGCAGCCGTTCCCAGGGTCGGGCTGAAGCTTTCTTT. It yields the protein CASSRSQGRAEAFF. The chain couples TRBV7-2 to TRBJ1-1; the D gene is possibly TRBD1 (5 bases). The V gene's germline CDR1 is SGHTA and CDR2 FQGNSA. V was pared by 5 bases and J by 6 bases, with 16 bases between. CDR3 length: 14 residues.

The chain carries TRBV7-2 and TRBJ2-1, with 12 bases lining up with TRBD1. This CDR3 is 19 amino acids long. CDR1 and CDR2 (germline): SGHTA, FQGNSA. Trimming cost V 5 bases and J 6 bases; bases outside gene matches: 17. Here the CDR3 DNA reads TGTGCCAGCAGCCTGGGACAGGGGGCGCCTAGCGGGGCCGGCAATGAGCAGTTCTTC. Translated, it gives CASSLGQGAPSGAGNEQFF.

This chain uses TRBV6-1 with TRBJ1-2, with TRBD1 matching over 8 bases. The CDR3 runs 14 residues. Losses at the gene ends were 3 bases for V and 7 bases for J; bases not matched to a gene: 7. Germline V CDR1 and CDR2: MNHNS, SASEGT. In DNA form, the CDR3 reads TGTGCCAGCAGTGAGAGTCAGGGGGCGCTTGGCTACACCTTC. Translation: CASSESQGALGYTF.

The rearrangement joins TRBV3-1 (or the pseudogene TRBV3-2) to TRBJ2-7; 9 bases line up with TRBD1. The CDR3 is 14 amino acids. V trimming: 1 base; J trimming: 6 bases; junction bases outside the gene matches: 4. Germline CDR1 reads LGHDT; CDR2 reads YNNKEL (reference sequence). The chain's CDR3 is CASSQVGTGFEQYF. The CDR3 region has the DNA TGTGCCAGCAGCCAAGTCGGGACAGGGTTCGAGCAGTACTTC.

The rearrangement uses TRBV30 and TRBJ1-6; D uncertain. The CDR3 totals 14 residues. V lost 3 bases and J 0 bases, leaving 6 bases between the germline ends. The V gene's germline CDR1 is GTSNPN and CDR2 SVGIG (reference sequence). Here the CDR3 reads CAWRKSSYNSPLHF. The CDR3, as DNA: TGTGCCTGGAGGAAGAGCTCCTATAATTCACCCCTCCACTTT.

The CDR3 reads CASSKCGGHFSNQPQHF. CDR3 coding DNA: TGTGCCAGCAGCAAATGTGGGGGACACTTTAGCAATCAGCCCCAGCATTTT. This chain uses TRBV21-1 with TRBJ1-5; the DNA was not compared with TRBD1, the D call given in the table. TRBV21-1 is termed a pseudogene. CDR3 length: 17 amino acids.

This clone appeared many times. The genes are TRBV24-1 and TRBJ2-2; possible D gene TRBD1, 5 bases. CDR1 KGHDR and CDR2 SFDVKD come from the germline V gene. The CDR3 loop spans 12 amino acids. V dropped 7 bases and J dropped 5 bases, with 7 bases sitting between them. The CDR3 reads CATSRVTGELFF. The CDR3 region has the DNA TGTGCCACCAGCAGGGTTACCGGGGAGCTGTTTTTT.

The rearrangement joins TRBV28 to TRBJ1-2, with D maybe TRBD1 (6 bases). The CDR3 is 14 residues long. Per germline, CDR1 MDHEN and CDR2 SYDVKM. The V end was cut by 6 bases, the J end by 1 base, with 12 bases between. CDR3 sequence: CASSTGPYNYGYTF. CDR3 sequence (DNA): TGTGCCAGCAGCACAGGGCCCTATAACTATGGCTACACCTTC.